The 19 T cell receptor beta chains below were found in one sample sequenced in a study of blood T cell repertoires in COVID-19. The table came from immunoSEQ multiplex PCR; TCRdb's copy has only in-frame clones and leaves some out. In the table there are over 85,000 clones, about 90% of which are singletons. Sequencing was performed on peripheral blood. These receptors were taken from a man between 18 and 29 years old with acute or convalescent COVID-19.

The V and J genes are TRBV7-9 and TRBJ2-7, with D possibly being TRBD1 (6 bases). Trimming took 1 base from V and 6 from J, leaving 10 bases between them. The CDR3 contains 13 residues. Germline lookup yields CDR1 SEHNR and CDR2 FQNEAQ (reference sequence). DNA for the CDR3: TGTGCCAGCAGCTTAGAGTCAGGGGCCGAGCAGTACTTC. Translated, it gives CASSLESGAEQYF.

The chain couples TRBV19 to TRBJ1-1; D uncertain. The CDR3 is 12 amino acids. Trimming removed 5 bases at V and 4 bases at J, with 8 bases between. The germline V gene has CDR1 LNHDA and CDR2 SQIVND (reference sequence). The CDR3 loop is CASSGRGTEAFF. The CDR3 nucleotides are TGTGCCAGTAGTGGACGGGGCACTGAAGCTTTCTTT.

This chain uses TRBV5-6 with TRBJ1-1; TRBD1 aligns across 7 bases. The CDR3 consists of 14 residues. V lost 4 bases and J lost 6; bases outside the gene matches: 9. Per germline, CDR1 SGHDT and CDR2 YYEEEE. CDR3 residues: CASSPTTGWAEAFF. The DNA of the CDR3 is TGTGCCAGCAGCCCAACGACAGGGTGGGCTGAAGCTTTCTTT.

The CDR3 DNA reads as TGTGCCAGCAGCTTAAGCGGGGGGTCATACGAGCAGTACTTC. Translating gives CASSLSGGSYEQYF. This chain connects TRBV7-2 to TRBJ2-7; 9 positions match TRBD2. Trimming at V came to 2 bases and at J to 4 bases, leaving 3 bases not matched to a gene. Germline values: CDR1 SGHTA, CDR2 FQGNSA. The CDR3 is 14 residues long.

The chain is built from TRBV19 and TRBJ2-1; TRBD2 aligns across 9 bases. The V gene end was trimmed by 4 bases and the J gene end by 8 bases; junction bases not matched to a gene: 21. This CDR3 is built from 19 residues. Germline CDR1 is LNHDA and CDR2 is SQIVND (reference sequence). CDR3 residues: CASSTYGGGFAGGPHEQFF. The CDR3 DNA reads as TGTGCCAGTAGTACCTACGGGGGGGGATTTGCGGGAGGGCCACATGAGCAGTTCTTC. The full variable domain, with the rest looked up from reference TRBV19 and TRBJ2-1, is DGGITQSPKYLFRKEGQNVTLSCEQNLNHDAMYWYRQDPGQGLRLIYYSQIVNDFQKGDIAEGYSVSREKKESFPLTVTSAQKNPTAFYLCASSTYGGGFAGGPHEQFFGPGTRLTVL.

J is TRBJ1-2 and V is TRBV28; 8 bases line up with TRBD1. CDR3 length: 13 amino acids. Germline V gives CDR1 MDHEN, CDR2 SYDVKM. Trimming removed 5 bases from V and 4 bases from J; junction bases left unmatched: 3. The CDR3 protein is CASSDTGGYGYTF. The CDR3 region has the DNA TGTGCCAGCAGTGATACAGGGGGCTATGGCTACACCTTC.

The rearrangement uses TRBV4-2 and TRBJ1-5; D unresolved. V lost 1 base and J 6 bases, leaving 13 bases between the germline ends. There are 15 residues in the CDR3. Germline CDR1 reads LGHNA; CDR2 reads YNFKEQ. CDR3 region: CASSQGSPEAQPQHF. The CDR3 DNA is TGTGCCAGCAGCCAAGGGAGCCCGGAGGCTCAGCCCCAGCATTTT.

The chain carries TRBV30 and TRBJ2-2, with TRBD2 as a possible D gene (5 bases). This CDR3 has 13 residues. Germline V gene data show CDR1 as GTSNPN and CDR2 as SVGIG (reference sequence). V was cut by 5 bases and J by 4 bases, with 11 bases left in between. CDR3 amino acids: CAWGRERTGELFF. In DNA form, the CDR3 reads TGTGCCTGGGGACGGGAACGCACCGGGGAGCTGTTTTTT.

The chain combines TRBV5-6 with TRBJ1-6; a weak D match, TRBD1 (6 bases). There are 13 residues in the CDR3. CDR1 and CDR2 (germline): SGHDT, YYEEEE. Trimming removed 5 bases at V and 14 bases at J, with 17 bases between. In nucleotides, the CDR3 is TGTGCCAGCAGACCGAACAGGGCGGGGGCCCTCCACTTT. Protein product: CASRPNRAGALHF.

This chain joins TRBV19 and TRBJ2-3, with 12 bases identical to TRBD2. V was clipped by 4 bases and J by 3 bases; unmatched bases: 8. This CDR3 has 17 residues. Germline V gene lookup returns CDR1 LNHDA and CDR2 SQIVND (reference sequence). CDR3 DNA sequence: TGTGCCAGTAGTAAACCCCTAGCGGGAGGGGTGACAGATACGCAGTATTTT. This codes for CASSKPLAGGVTDTQYF.

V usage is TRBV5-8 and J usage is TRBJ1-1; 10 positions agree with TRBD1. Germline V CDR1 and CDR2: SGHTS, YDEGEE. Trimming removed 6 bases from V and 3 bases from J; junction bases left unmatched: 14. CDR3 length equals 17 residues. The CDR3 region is CASNLDPGQGKDTEAFF. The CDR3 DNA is TGTGCCAGCAACCTCGACCCGGGACAGGGGAAGGACACTGAAGCTTTCTTT.

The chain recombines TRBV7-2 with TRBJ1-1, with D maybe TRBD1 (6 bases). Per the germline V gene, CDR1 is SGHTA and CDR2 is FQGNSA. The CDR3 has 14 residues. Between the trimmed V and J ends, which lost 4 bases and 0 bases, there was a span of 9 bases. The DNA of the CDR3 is TGTGCCAGCAGCTCCGGACAGATGAACACTGAAGCTTTCTTT. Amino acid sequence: CASSSGQMNTEAFF. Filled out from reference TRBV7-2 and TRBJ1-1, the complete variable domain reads GAGVSQSPSNKVTEKGKDVELRCDPISGHTALYWYRQSLGQGLEFLIYFQGNSAPDKSGLPSDRFSAERTGGSVSTLTIQRTQQEDSAVYLCASSSGQMNTEAFFGQGTRLTVV.

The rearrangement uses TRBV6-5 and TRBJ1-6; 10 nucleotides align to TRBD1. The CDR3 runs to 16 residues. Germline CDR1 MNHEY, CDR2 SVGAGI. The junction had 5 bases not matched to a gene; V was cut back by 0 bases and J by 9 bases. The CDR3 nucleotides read TGTGCCAGCAGTTACTCGACAGGGGGCCTTAGTTCACCCCTCCACTTT. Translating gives CASSYSTGGLSSPLHF.

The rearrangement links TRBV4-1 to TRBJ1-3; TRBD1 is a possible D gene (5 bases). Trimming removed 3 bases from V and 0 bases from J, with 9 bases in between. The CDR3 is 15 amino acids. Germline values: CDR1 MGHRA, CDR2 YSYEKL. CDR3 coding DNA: TGCGCCAGCAGCCAGGGGGGTCTCTCTGGAAACACCATATATTTT. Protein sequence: CASSQGGLSGNTIYF.

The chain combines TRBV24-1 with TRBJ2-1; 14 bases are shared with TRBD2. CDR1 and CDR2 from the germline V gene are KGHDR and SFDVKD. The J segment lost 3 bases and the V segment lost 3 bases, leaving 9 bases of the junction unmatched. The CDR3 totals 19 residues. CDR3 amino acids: CATSDPKTSGGANYNEQFF. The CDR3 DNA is TGTGCCACCAGTGATCCTAAGACTAGCGGGGGGGCAAACTACAATGAGCAGTTCTTC.

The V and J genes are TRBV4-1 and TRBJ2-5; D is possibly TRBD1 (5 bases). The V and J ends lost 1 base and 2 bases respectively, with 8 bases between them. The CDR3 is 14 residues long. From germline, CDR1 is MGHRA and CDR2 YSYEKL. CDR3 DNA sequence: TGCGCCAGCAGCCAAGTTGACAGACAAGAGACCCAGTACTTC. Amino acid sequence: CASSQVDRQETQYF.

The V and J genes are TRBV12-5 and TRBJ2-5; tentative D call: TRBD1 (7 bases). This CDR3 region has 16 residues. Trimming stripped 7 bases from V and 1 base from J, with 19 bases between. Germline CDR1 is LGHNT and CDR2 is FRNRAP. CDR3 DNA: TGTGCTAGTGCATTAGGAGGGGGCGCTTCCCAAGAGACCCAGTACTTC. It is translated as CASALGGGASQETQYF.

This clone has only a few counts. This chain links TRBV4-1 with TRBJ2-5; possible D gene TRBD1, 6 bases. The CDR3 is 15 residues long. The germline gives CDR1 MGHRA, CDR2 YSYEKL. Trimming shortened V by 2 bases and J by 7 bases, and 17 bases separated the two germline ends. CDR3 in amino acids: CASSQQGTGRGTQYF. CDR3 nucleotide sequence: TGCGCCAGCAGCCAACAGGGGACCGGGCGTGGGACCCAGTACTTC.

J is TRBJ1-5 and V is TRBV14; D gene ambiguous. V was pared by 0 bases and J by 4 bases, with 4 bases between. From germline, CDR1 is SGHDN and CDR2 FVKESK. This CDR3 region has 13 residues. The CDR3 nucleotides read TGTGCCAGCAGCCAAGAATTAAATCAGCCCCAGCATTTT. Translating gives CASSQELNQPQHF.